This T cell receptor beta chain was obtained from a study of human T cells and chemical hapten exposure. Described time point: patch test 3, about 24 weeks after DPC sensitization. Treatment given: therapeutic diphenylcyclopropenone sensitization with weekly scalp DPC. Deletions cut 0 bases from V and 6 bases from J, with 16 bases between. The CDR3 is 15 amino acids. Germline CDR1 reads SGDLS; CDR2 reads YYNGEE. This clonotype was found many times. TCRdb recomputed calls from the RACE reads with MiXCR, one row per CDR3 protein. The top ten clones hold 2% to 2.5% of a sample with 180,000 or so distinct CDR3 sequences, about 22% of them seen once.

The V gene is TRBV9, the J gene TRBJ2-7; tentatively, D is TRBD1 (6 bases). Material: whole blood, obtained in connection with sensitization to the hapten diphenylcyclopropenone (DPC). The clonotype was recovered from a woman between 35 and 50 years old with alopecia areata. Some clones in this sample may be carry-over from other donors' samples. The CDR3 coding sequence is TGTGCCAGCAGCGTAGATATAGGGGACACGTTCGAGCAGTACTTC. Translated, it gives CASSVDIGDTFEQYF.